This T cell receptor (beta chain) was sequenced for a study of CD8+ T cells in alopecia areata. Germline V gene lookup returns CDR1 SGHRS and CDR2 YFSETQ. The V segment lost 4 bases and the J segment 4 bases; nucleotides outside the gene matches: 12. This CDR3 is 17 amino acids long. Treatment noted: oral pan-JAK inhibitor, 5-10 mg twice daily. RNA was extracted and reverse transcribed into cDNA as the sequencing template. The method was immunoSEQ multiplex PCR; TCRdb's version includes in-frame clones alone and lacks a portion of them. The table records about 200,000 clones, 58% of them present only once.

The starting material was CD4+ T cells sorted from blood, obtained at week 24, from a patient treated with tofacitinib. The receptor was isolated from a human donor with alopecia areata. The chain links TRBV5-1 to TRBJ2-1; 9 positions agree with TRBD1. The CDR3 reads CASSRPRDREFYNEQFF. The CDR3 DNA reads TGCGCCAGCAGCCGCCCCCGGGACAGGGAGTTTTACAATGAGCAGTTCTTC.